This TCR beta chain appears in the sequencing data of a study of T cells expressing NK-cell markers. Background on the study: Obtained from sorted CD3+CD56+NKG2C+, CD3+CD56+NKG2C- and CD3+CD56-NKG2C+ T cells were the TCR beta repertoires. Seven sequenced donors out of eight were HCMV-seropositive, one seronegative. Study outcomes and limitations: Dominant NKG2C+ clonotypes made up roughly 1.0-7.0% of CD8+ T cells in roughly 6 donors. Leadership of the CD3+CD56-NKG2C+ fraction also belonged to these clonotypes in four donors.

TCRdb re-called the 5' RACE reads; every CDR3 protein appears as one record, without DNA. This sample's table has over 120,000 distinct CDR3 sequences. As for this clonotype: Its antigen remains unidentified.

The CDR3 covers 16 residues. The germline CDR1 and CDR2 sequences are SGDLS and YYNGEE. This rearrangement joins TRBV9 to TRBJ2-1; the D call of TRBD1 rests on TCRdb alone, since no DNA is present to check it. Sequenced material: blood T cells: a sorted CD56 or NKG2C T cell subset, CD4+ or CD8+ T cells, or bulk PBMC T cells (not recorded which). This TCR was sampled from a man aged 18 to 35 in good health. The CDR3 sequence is CASSGVGVSSYNEQFF.